These 16 T cell receptor beta chains were sequenced from one sample in a study of shared clonotypes between healthy human individuals (TCRdb year 2020). Library creation used the immunoSEQ multiplex PCR assay. TCRdb provides this immuneACCESS table in a form limited to in-frame rearrangements. Some clones are lacking; in checked studies, under half of them reflect an unresolved V gene, and why the rest are absent is not known. The sample profile shows about 2.3 million clones; around 90% of them were found once. The ten largest clones take up about 0.41% of the sample. The sequenced sample consisted of naive CD4+ T cells from PBMCs. According to the study, the label for this sample's cell subset or site signals: CD45RA+ positively selected. The receptors were sampled from a man aged 18 to 35 in good health. Some clones in this sample may be carry-over from other donors' samples.

V gene TRBV7-6 combines with J gene TRBJ1-4, with D perhaps TRBD1 (5 bases). This CDR3 is 15 amino acids long. V was shortened by 0 bases and J by 4 bases, with 9 bases between the two germline ends. Germline V gives CDR1 SGHVS, CDR2 FNYEAQ. The CDR3 protein is CASSLAGRVNEKLFF. In nucleotides, the CDR3 is TGTGCCAGCAGCTTAGCGGGCAGGGTTAATGAAAAACTGTTTTTT.

A note on this clone: Within the sample, other DNA sequences also encode this same CDR3. The chain links TRBV5-1 to TRBJ2-7; D possibly corresponds to TRBD1 (7 bases). This CDR3 comprises 16 residues. Deletions cut 1 base from V and 0 bases from J, with 14 bases between. Germline V gives CDR1 SGHRS, CDR2 YFSETQ. The CDR3 DNA follows: TGCGCCAGCAGCTTGCTGGGCAGGGGGGTCTCCTACGAGCAGTACTTC. As protein: CASSLLGRGVSYEQYF.

The chain joins TRBV28 to TRBJ1-3; no definite D call. This CDR3 contains 12 residues. Germline V CDR1 and CDR2: MDHEN, SYDVKM. V was clipped by 4 bases and J by 4 bases, with 5 bases between them. CDR3 residues: CASSSRGNTIYF. Written as DNA, the CDR3 is TGTGCCAGCAGTTCAAGGGGAAACACCATATATTTT.

V gene TRBV28 combines with J gene TRBJ2-7; 9 nucleotides match TRBD2. Per germline, CDR1 MDHEN and CDR2 SYDVKM. This CDR3 contains 15 residues. Trimming removed 5 bases from V and 1 base from J; junction bases left unmatched: 6. The chain's CDR3 is CASSIAGATSYEQYF. In DNA form, the CDR3 reads TGTGCCAGCAGTATAGCGGGAGCAACTTCCTACGAGCAGTACTTC.

The CDR3 reads CASSYAPGSGNQPQHF. In DNA, the CDR3 is TGTGCCAGCAGTTACGCCCCCGGGTCAGGCAATCAGCCCCAGCATTTT. The V call is TRBV6-5, the J call TRBJ1-5; D is unclear. Germline values: CDR1 MNHEY, CDR2 SVGAGI. Trimming removed 2 bases at V and 2 bases at J, with 13 bases between. The CDR3 runs to 16 residues.

V gene TRBV27 combines with J gene TRBJ2-3; 9 nucleotides line up with TRBD2. After removal of 7 bases from V and 6 bases from J, the junction contained 11 bases not matched to a gene. This CDR3 region has 15 residues. Looked up from germline, CDR1 is MNHEY and CDR2 is SMNVEV (reference sequence). CDR3 bases: TGTGCCAGCAAACGACTAGCGGCCCTCCCCGATACGCAGTATTTT. It translates to CASKRLAALPDTQYF.

This clone was seen once. V usage is TRBV28 and J usage is TRBJ1-2, with 8 bases matching TRBD1. Trimming removed 8 bases from V and 0 bases from J; junction bases left unmatched: 5. This CDR3 is built from 14 residues. Germline assignment: CDR1 MDHEN and CDR2 SYDVKM. CDR3 nucleotide sequence: TGTGCCAGCGGGGACAGGACCACTAACTATGGCTACACCTTC. Protein product: CASGDRTTNYGYTF.

The chain couples TRBV27 to TRBJ2-3; 13 nucleotides align to TRBD2. CDR3 length: 17 amino acids. V lost 5 bases, J lost 3 bases, and 8 bases stayed unmatched. Germline CDR1 is MNHEY and CDR2 is SMNVEV (reference sequence). Here the CDR3 DNA reads TGTGCCAGCAGTCCCCGGACTAGCGGGAGATGGACAGATACGCAGTATTTT. This gives the protein CASSPRTSGRWTDTQYF.

V usage is TRBV7-9 and J usage is TRBJ1-4; TRBD1 agrees at 8 bases. J gave up 11 bases and V 5 bases, and 13 bases lay outside the gene matches. Germline V gives CDR1 SEHNR, CDR2 FQNEAQ (reference sequence). This CDR3 comprises 15 residues. This CDR3 reads CASSPGTGGMGKLFF. DNA of the CDR3: TGTGCCAGCAGCCCCGGGACAGGTGGGATGGGGAAACTGTTTTTT.

As to this clone: The same CDR3 can be traced to other DNA sequences in this sample. The V gene is TRBV2, the J gene TRBJ2-7; 9 bases agree with TRBD1. The CDR3 length is 14 residues. V shed 6 bases and J 4 bases; nucleotides not matched to a gene: 7. Germline CDR1 and CDR2: SNHLY and FYNNEI. CDR3 loop: CASSEQGAGYEQYF. The CDR3 DNA reads TGTGCCAGCAGCGAACAGGGGGCTGGGTACGAGCAGTACTTC. Based on the CDR3 plus reference TRBV2 and TRBJ2-7, the full variable domain is EPEVTQTPSHQVTQMGQEVILRCVPISNHLYFYWYRQILGQKVEFLVSFYNNEISEKSEIFDDQFSVERPDGSNFTLKIRSTKLEDSAMYFCASSEQGAGYEQYFGPGTRLTVT.

CDR3 in DNA: TGTGCCAGCAGCCAAGTAGGGACAGGGGGTCGGGGCACTGAAGCTTTCTTT. Translation: CASSQVGTGGRGTEAFF. The V gene is TRBV4-2, the J gene TRBJ1-1, with 11 bases matching TRBD1. This CDR3 contains 17 residues. After removal of 1 base from V and 4 bases from J, the junction contained 8 bases not matched to a gene. Germline assignment: CDR1 LGHNA and CDR2 YNFKEQ.

Notes on this clone: The sample contains more than one DNA sequence encoding this CDR3. The V call is TRBV19, the J call TRBJ1-2, with D unclear. The V gene lost 4 bases and the J gene lost 3 bases, with 6 bases spanning the gap. The CDR3 is 12 residues long. Germline-derived CDR1 and CDR2 are LNHDA and SQIVND (reference sequence). The CDR3 nucleotides read TGTGCCAGTAGTAACCGGGACTATGGCTACACCTTC. Its protein product is CASSNRDYGYTF.

The gene calls are TRBV28 and TRBJ2-7; D is perhaps TRBD1 (5 bases). The CDR3 spans 14 residues. The ends were cut back, 7 bases at V and 2 bases at J, with 15 bases in the middle. The germline gives CDR1 MDHEN, CDR2 SYDVKM. This CDR3 is CASNRKGVTYEQYF. CDR3 sequence (DNA): TGTGCCAGCAACCGGAAAGGGGTGACCTACGAGCAGTACTTC. Full variable domain (remainder filled in from reference TRBV28 and TRBJ2-7): DVKVTQSSRYLVKRTGEKVFLECVQDMDHENMFWYRQDPGLGLRLIYFSYDVKMKEKGDIPEGYSVSREKKERFSLILESASTNQTSMYLCASNRKGVTYEQYFGPGTRLTVT.

The CDR3 coding sequence is TGTGCCAGCAGATACACCCACGGTGAAGCTTTCTTT. Protein product: CASRYTHGEAFF. The chain recombines TRBV27 with TRBJ1-1; D remains unclear. Germline CDR1 is MNHEY and CDR2 is SMNVEV (reference sequence). This CDR3 spans 12 amino acids. V was cut by 6 bases and J by 7 bases, with 12 bases left in between.

The V call is TRBV6-6, the J call TRBJ1-3; TRBD1 is a possible D gene (5 bases). The germline V and J ends were trimmed by 6 bases and 0 bases, with 12 bases remaining between them. Germline assignment: CDR1 MNHNY and CDR2 SVGAGI (reference sequence). There are 15 residues in the CDR3. This CDR3 reads CASSRQTTSGNTIYF. CDR3 nucleotide sequence: TGTGCCAGCAGCCGACAGACTACCTCTGGAAACACCATATATTTT.

The J gene is TRBJ2-7, the V gene TRBV27, with 12 bases identical to TRBD1. Per germline, CDR1 MNHEY and CDR2 SMNVEV (reference sequence). V dropped 1 base and J dropped 4; count of bases not matched to a gene: 11. The CDR3 has 18 residues. CDR3 sequence (DNA): TGTGCCAGCAGTTTATTTGGGACAGGGGGCTGGGATCAATACGAGCAGTACTTC. Amino acids: CASSLFGTGGWDQYEQYF.